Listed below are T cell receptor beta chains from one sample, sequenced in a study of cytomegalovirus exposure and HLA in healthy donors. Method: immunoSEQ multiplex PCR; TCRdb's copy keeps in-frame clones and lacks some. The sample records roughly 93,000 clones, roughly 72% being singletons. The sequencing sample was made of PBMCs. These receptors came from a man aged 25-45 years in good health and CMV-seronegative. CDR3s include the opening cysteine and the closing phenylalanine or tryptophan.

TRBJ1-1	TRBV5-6	CASSLDRATEAFF
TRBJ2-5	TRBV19	CASSAPNRPTGTQYF
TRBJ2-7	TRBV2	CASSEWGSGGAYEQYF
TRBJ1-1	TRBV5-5	CASIFFDGPEAFF
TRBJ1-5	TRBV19	CASSILSYSNQPQHF
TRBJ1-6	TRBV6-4	CASSEFPGSYNSPLHF
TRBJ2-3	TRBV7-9	CASSLAGRATDTQYF
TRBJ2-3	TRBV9	CASSVGAGDTQYF
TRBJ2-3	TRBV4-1	CASSQLGTSGRYTQYF
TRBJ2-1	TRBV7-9	CASARAGGTYNEQFF
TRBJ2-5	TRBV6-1	CASTLDTIQETQYF
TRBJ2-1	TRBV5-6	CASSHTELLYNEQFF
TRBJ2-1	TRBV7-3	CASSLDGLAGNEQFF
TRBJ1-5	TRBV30	CAWSVAREGREPQHF
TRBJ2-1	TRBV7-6	CASSFDRAGSNEQFF
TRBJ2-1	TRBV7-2	CASSPSGTPEGNEQFF
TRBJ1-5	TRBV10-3	CATEGQGGNQPQHF
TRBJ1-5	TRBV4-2	CASSAAGQTYNQPQHF
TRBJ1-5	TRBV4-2	CASSQVEVPETQHF
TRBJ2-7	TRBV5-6	CASTGDRGYEQYF
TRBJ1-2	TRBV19	CASKLGQIVHGYTF
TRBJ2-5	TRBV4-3	CASSQHQNLQETQYF
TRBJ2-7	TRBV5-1	CASSLDPGRSYEQYF
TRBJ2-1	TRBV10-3	CAISEAVYNEQFF
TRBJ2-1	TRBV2	CASSGGRGSYNEQFF
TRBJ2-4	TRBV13	CASSHSGEKAKNIQYF
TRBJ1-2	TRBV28	CAIGNYGYTF
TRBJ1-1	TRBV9	CASSAYGQGVAEAFF
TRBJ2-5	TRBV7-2	CASSKQGGPSEAQYF
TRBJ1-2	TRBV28	CASSSLQGGYGYTF
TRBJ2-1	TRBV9	CASSVGLAGLSYNEQFF
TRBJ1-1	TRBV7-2	CASSLGQGIKAFF
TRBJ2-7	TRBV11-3	CASSLVAGGRGNEQYF
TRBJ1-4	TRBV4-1	CASSQEGRGGPEKLFF
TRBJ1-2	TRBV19	CASSIGGIFLNYGYTF
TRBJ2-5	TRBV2	CASRRQQETQYF
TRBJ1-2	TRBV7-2	CASSVGQGDGYTF
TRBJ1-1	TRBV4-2	CASSQDEGSRAFF
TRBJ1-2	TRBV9	CASSLGQDYGYTF
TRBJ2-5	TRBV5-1	CASRLVSLGETQYF
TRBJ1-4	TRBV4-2	CASSQAGQGGEKLFF
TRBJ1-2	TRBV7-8	CASSPPQGRHGYTF
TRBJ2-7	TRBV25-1	CASSVSSGLSGYEQYF
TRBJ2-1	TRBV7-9	CSSSTNEQFF
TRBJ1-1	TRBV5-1	CASSKAQAITEAFF
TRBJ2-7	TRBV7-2	CASSLARGGAGEQYF
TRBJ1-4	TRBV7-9	CSSSHISGLIGGKLFF
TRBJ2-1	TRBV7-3	CASSLTPLGGSYNEQFF
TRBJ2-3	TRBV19	CASSPRRERTDTQYF
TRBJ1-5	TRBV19	CASSISGQGGQPQHF
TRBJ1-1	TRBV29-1	CSVDTGTGGSMNTEAFF
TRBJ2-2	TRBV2	CASNRQMNTGELFF
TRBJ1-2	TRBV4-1	CASTHRDREDGYTF